This TCR beta chain is from a study of blood T cells in healthy people across ages. CDR3 size: 20 residues. Trimming took 5 bases from V and 4 from J, leaving 32 bases between them. Per the germline V gene, CDR1 is MGHRA and CDR2 is YSYEKL. Using a J-beta primer mix together with a sample-barcoded 5' primer, a second PCR was run for roughly 6 to 12 cycles. TCRdb passed the 5' RACE reads through MiXCR, listing each CDR3 protein once. The table has 1,500,000 or so distinct CDR3 sequences, about 42% seen once. The chain uses TRBV4-1 and TRBJ1-1, with a weak D call TRBD1 (6 bases). Specimen: blood. This TCR was sampled from a woman under 30 in good health. This CDR3 reads CASSYFIAAGHLTGSTEAFF. The CDR3 DNA reads as TGCGCCAGCAGCTACTTCATAGCCGCCGGCCACCTAACAGGGAGCACTGAAGCTTTCTTT.